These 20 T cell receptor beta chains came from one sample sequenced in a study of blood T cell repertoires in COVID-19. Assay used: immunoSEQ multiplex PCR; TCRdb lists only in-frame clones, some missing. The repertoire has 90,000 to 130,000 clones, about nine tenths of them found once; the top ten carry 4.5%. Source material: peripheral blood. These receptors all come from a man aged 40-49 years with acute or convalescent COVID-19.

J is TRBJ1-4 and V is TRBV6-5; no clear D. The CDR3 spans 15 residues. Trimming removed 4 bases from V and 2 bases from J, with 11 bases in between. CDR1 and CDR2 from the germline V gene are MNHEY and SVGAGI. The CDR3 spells CASSSMPGTNEKLFF. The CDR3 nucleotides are TGTGCCAGCAGTTCCATGCCGGGTACTAATGAAAAACTGTTTTTT.

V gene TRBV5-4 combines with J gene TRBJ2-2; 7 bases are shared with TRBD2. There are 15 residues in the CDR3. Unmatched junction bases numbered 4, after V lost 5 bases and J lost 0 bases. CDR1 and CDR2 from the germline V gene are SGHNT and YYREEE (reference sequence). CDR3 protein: CASRPGTTNTGELFF. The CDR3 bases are TGTGCCAGCAGACCCGGGACTACGAACACCGGGGAGCTGTTTTTT.

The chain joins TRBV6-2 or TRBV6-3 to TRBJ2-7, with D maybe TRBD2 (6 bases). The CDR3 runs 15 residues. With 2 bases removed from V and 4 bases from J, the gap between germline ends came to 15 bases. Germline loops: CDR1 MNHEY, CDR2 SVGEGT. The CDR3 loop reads CASSYETSNVYEQYF. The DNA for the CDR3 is TGTGCCAGCAGTTACGAGACTAGTAACGTTTACGAGCAGTACTTC.

The CDR3 nucleotides are TGTGCCAGCAGCAAAGGGGGGAACACTGAAGCTTTCTTT. Translation: CASSKGGNTEAFF. The chain links TRBV7-2 to TRBJ1-1; weak D call: TRBD1 (6 bases). V lost 5 bases and J 1 base, leaving 8 bases between the germline ends. This CDR3 contains 13 residues. Germline V lookup: CDR1 SGHTA, CDR2 FQGNSA.

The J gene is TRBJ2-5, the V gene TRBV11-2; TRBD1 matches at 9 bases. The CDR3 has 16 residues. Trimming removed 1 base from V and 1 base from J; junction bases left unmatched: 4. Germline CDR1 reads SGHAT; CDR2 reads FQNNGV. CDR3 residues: CASSLGVTGGQETQYF. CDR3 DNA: TGTGCCAGCAGCTTAGGAGTGACAGGGGGCCAAGAGACCCAGTACTTC.

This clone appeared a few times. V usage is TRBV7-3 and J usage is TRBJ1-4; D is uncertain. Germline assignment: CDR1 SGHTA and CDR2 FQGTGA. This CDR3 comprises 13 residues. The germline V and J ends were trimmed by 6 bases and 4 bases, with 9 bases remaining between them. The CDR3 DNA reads TGTGCCAGCAGTCCAGGATTTAATGAAAAACTGTTTTTT. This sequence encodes CASSPGFNEKLFF. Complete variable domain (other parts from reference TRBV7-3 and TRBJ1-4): GAGVSQTPSNKVTEKGKYVELRCDPISGHTALYWYRQSLGQGPEFLIYFQGTGAADDSGLPNDRFFAVRPEGSVSTLKIQRTERGDSAVYLCASSPGFNEKLFFGSGTQLSVL.

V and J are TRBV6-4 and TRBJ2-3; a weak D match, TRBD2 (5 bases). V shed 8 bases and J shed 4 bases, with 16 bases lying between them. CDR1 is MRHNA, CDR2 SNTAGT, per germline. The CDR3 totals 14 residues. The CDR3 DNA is TGTGCCAGCCGAGCGGAAGAAGTGTCAGATACGCAGTATTTT. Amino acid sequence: CASRAEEVSDTQYF.

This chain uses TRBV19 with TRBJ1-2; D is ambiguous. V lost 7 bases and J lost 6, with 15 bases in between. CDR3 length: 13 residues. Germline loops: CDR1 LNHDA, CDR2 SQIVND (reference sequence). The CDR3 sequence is CASTWPGLDGYTF. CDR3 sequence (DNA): TGTGCCAGTACCTGGCCAGGCCTCGATGGCTACACCTTC.

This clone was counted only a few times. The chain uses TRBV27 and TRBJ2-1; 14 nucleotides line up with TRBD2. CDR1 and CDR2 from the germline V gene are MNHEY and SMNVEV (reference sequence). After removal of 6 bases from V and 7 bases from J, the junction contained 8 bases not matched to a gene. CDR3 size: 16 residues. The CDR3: CASSPQGLAGANEQFF. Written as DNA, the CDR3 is TGTGCCAGCAGCCCCCAGGGACTAGCGGGAGCAAATGAGCAGTTCTTC.

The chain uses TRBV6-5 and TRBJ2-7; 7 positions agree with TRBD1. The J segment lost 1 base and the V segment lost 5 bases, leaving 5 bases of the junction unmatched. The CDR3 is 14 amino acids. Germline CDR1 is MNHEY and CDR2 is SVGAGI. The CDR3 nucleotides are TGTGCCAGCAGTACCTTGGGACAGTCCTACGAGCAGTACTTC. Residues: CASSTLGQSYEQYF.

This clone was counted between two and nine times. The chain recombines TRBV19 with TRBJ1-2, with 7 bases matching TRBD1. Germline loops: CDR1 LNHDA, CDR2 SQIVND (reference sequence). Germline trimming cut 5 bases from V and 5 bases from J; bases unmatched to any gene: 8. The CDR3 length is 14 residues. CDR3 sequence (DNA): TGTGCCAGTAGTCCCGGGACAGATATTTATGGCTACACCTTC. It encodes CASSPGTDIYGYTF.

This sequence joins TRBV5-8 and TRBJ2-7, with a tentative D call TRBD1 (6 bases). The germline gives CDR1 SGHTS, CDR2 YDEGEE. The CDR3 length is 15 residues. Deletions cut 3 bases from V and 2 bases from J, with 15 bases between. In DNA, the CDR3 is TGTGCCAGCAGCTCCCCCCGACAGGCCGCCTACGAGCAGTACTTC. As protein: CASSSPRQAAYEQYF. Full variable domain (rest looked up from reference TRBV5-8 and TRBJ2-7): EAGVTQSPTHLIKTRGQQATLRCSPISGHTSVYWYQQALGLGLQFLLWYDEGEERNRGNFPPRFSGRQFPNYSSELNVNALELEDSALYLCASSSPRQAAYEQYFGPGTRLTVT.

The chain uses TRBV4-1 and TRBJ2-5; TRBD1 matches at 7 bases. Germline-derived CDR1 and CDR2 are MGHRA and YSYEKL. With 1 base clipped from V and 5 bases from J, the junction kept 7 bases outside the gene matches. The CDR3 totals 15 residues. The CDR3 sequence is CASSQGDRIGETQYF. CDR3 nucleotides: TGCGCCAGCAGCCAAGGGGACAGAATAGGGGAGACCCAGTACTTC.

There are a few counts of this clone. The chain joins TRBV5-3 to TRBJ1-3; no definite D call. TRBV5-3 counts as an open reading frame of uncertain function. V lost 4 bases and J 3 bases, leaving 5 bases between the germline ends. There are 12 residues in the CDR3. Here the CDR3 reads CARSPIGNTIYF. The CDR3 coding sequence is TGTGCCAGAAGCCCCATTGGAAACACCATATATTTT.

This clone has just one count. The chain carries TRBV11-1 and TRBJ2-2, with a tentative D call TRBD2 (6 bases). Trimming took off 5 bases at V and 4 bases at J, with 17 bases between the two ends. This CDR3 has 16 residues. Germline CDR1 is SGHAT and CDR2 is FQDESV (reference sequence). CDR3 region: CASSLRGGESTGELFF. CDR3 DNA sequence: TGTGCCAGCAGCCTAAGAGGAGGGGAGAGCACCGGGGAGCTGTTTTTT. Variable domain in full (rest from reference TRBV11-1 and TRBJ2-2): EAEVAQSPRYKITEKSQAVAFWCDPISGHATLYWYRQILGQGPELLVQFQDESVVDDSQLPKDRFSAERLKGVDSTLKIQPAELGDSAMYLCASSLRGGESTGELFFGEGSRLTVL.

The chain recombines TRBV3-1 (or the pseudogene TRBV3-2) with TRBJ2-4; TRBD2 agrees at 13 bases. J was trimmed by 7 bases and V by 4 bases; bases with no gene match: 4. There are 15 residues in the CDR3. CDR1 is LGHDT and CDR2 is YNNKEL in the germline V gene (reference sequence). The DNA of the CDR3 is TGTGCCAGCAGCCTTCGGACTAGCGGGGGTAACATTCAGTACTTC. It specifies CASSLRTSGGNIQYF.

This CDR3 is CASSPRGRGTGELFF. The CDR3 DNA is TGCGCCAGCAGTCCCAGGGGGCGCGGGACCGGGGAGCTGTTTTTT. V is TRBV10-1 and J is TRBJ2-2, with TRBD1 matching 8 bases. Germline CDR1 WNHNN, CDR2 SYGVQD (reference sequence). V trimming: 5 bases; J trimming: 5 bases; junction bases outside the gene matches: 7. The CDR3 is 15 residues long.

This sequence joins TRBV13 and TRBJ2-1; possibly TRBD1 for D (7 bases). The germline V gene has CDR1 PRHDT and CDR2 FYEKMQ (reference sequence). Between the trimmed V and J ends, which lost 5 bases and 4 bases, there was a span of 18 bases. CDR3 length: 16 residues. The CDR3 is CASSQTGLAGYNEQFF. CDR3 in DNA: TGTGCCAGCAGCCAGACAGGGCTTGCGGGATACAATGAGCAGTTCTTC.

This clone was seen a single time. The chain's CDR3 is CASSLNGIQREGYTF. CDR3 sequence (DNA): TGTGCCAGCAGTTTAAACGGCATCCAAAGGGAGGGCTACACCTTC. The V gene is TRBV27, the J gene TRBJ1-2; D remains ambiguous. Looked up from germline, CDR1 is MNHEY and CDR2 is SMNVEV (reference sequence). The CDR3 spans 15 residues. Trimming pared 2 bases from V and 8 bases from J, leaving 18 bases between.

DNA for the CDR3: TGTGCCAGCAGTTACGGGGGGTCTTCACCCCTCCACTTT. This codes for CASSYGGSSPLHF. The gene calls are TRBV6-5 and TRBJ1-6; D is perhaps TRBD1 (5 bases). The germline CDR1 and CDR2 sequences are MNHEY and SVGAGI. V dropped 2 bases and J dropped 9 bases, with 8 bases sitting between them. CDR3 length: 13 residues.